The 32 T cell receptor beta chains given below trace back to one sample, sequenced in a study of T cell changes during pregnancy in multiple sclerosis. The protocol was immunoSEQ multiplex PCR, while the TCRdb copy is restricted to in-frame clones and leaves out a portion. The sample contains tens of thousands of clones, 80% to 95% of which appear only once. Source: peripheral blood, taken after pregnancy. These receptors were collected from a female donor with multiple sclerosis, enrolled in a pregnancy study.

The rearrangement uses TRBV5-1 and TRBJ2-7, with 7 bases aligning to TRBD1. Per the germline V gene, CDR1 is SGHRS and CDR2 is YFSETQ. The CDR3 extends over 15 amino acids. V lost 4 bases, J lost 0 bases, and 7 bases stayed unmatched. The CDR3: CASSVGQVPSYEQYF. In DNA form, the CDR3 reads TGCGCCAGCAGCGTCGGACAGGTCCCCTCCTACGAGCAGTACTTC.

The V gene is TRBV30, the J gene TRBJ2-7; 11 bases map to TRBD2. The trim removed 2 bases at V and 5 bases at J, leaving 5 bases unmatched. Germline V gene sequence: CDR1 GTSNPN, CDR2 SVGIG (reference sequence). The CDR3 sequence is 14 residues long. The CDR3: CAWSPYSGRDEQYF. The CDR3 DNA reads TGTGCCTGGAGTCCATATAGCGGGAGGGACGAGCAGTACTTC.

V and J are TRBV4-3 and TRBJ2-7; D gene uncertain. The CDR3 is made up of 15 amino acids. The V end lost 0 bases, the J end lost 2 bases, and 11 bases lay between the germline ends. The germline gives CDR1 LGHNA, CDR2 YSLEER. This CDR3 is CASSQEARGTYEQYF. CDR3 DNA: TGCGCCAGCAGCCAAGAAGCCAGAGGTACCTACGAGCAGTACTTC.

This chain joins TRBV5-1 and TRBJ2-2; a possible D gene is TRBD1 (5 bases). The CDR3 length is 15 residues. V was trimmed by 2 bases and J by 3 bases, leaving 11 bases between them. Germline CDR1 reads SGHRS; CDR2 reads YFSETQ. The CDR3 DNA reads TGCGCCAGCAGCTTCGTAGGGGTTGACACCGGGGAGCTGTTTTTT. It translates to CASSFVGVDTGELFF.

J is TRBJ2-5 and V is TRBV6-5; 9 bases fit TRBD2. The CDR3 has 15 residues. Trimming took 3 bases from V and 4 from J; bases not matched to a gene: 6. Germline V gene lookup returns CDR1 MNHEY and CDR2 SVGAGI. In DNA, the CDR3 is TGTGCCAGCAGTTATTCAGCGGGAGGATCAGAGACCCAGTACTTC. Protein sequence: CASSYSAGGSETQYF.

V usage is TRBV5-1 and J usage is TRBJ2-1; no firm D call. The CDR3 totals 16 residues. V was pared by 4 bases and J by 0 bases, with 14 bases between. CDR1 and CDR2 from the germline V gene are SGHRS and YFSETQ. CDR3 sequence: CASSEVHMGSYNEQFF. As DNA, the CDR3 is TGCGCCAGCAGCGAGGTCCACATGGGCTCCTACAATGAGCAGTTCTTC.

The chain links TRBV5-1 to TRBJ2-7; 10 nucleotides align to TRBD2. In germline, CDR1 is SGHRS, CDR2 YFSETQ. The length of the CDR3 is 15 residues. Trimming at V came to 6 bases and at J to 2 bases, leaving 8 bases not matched to a gene. As DNA, the CDR3 is TGCGCCAGCACCCAGGGAGCGGGAGGGCCCTACGAGCAGTACTTC. Translation gives CASTQGAGGPYEQYF.

The CDR3 region is CASSVAGGTDTQYF. CDR3 nucleotides: TGTGCCAGCAGTGTTGCGGGTGGCACAGATACGCAGTATTTT. This chain links TRBV2 with TRBJ2-3; D might be TRBD2 (5 bases). CDR1 and CDR2 from the germline V gene are SNHLY and FYNNEI. V dropped 4 bases and J dropped 1 base, with 9 bases sitting between them. CDR3 length equals 14 residues.

The J gene is TRBJ1-5, the V gene TRBV5-1, with TRBD1 matching 7 bases. From germline, CDR1 is SGHRS and CDR2 YFSETQ. The trim removed 4 bases at V and 5 bases at J, leaving 3 bases unmatched. There are 13 residues in the CDR3. The CDR3 nucleotides read TGCGCCAGCAGCCAAGGACAGGATCAGCCCCAGCATTTT. Translating it yields CASSQGQDQPQHF.

This rearrangement joins TRBV7-9 to TRBJ1-6; 7 bases match TRBD1. The CDR3 sequence is 16 residues long. Germline V gene sequence: CDR1 SEHNR, CDR2 FQNEAQ (reference sequence). The junction had 4 bases not matched to a gene; V was cut back by 5 bases and J by 0 bases. The CDR3 sequence: CASSLGQSSYNSPLHF. DNA of the CDR3: TGTGCCAGCAGCCTGGGACAGAGCTCCTATAATTCACCCCTCCACTTT.

The chain has TRBV5-1 and TRBJ2-4; possible D gene TRBD1, 6 bases. Looked up from germline, CDR1 is SGHRS and CDR2 is YFSETQ. V lost 0 bases and J 0 bases, leaving 10 bases between the germline ends. The CDR3 spans 16 residues. The CDR3 here is CASSLAEGEAKNIQYF. The DNA for the CDR3 is TGCGCCAGCAGCTTGGCCGAGGGGGAAGCCAAAAACATTCAGTACTTC. Filled out from reference TRBV5-1 and TRBJ2-4, the complete variable domain reads KAGVTQTPRYLIKTRGQQVTLSCSPISGHRSVSWYQQTPGQGLQFLFEYFSETQRNKGNFPGRFSGRQFSNSRSEMNVSTLELGDSALYLCASSLAEGEAKNIQYFGAGTRLSVL.

V and J are TRBV11-2 and TRBJ2-1; 10 bases map to TRBD2. Germline V gene sequence: CDR1 SGHAT, CDR2 FQNNGV. The CDR3 is 15 amino acids. With V trimmed by 4 bases and J by 0 bases, 0 bases remained unmatched. CDR3 region: CASSWTSGSYNEQFF. The CDR3, as DNA: TGTGCCAGCAGCTGGACTAGCGGCTCCTACAATGAGCAGTTCTTC.

This chain joins TRBV15 and TRBJ1-3, with 7 nucleotides matching TRBD1. The CDR3 contains 15 residues. Trimming at V came to 1 base and at J to 5 bases, leaving 5 bases not matched to a gene. The germline V gene encodes CDR1 LNHNV and CDR2 YYDKDF (reference sequence). This CDR3 is CATSRAPGQRNTIYF. CDR3 in DNA: TGTGCCACCAGCAGAGCACCGGGACAGAGAAACACCATATATTTT. Using reference TRBV15 and TRBJ1-3 for the parts outside the CDR3, the full variable domain is DAMVIQNPRYQVTQFGKPVTLSCSQTLNHNVMYWYQQKSSQAPKLLFHYYDKDFNNEADTPDNFQSRRPNTSFCFLDIRSPGLGDTAMYLCATSRAPGQRNTIYFGEGSWLTVV.

This chain links TRBV6-5 with TRBJ1-2; TRBD1 matches 8 bases. The CDR3 consists of 13 residues. Germline assignment: CDR1 MNHEY and CDR2 SVGAGI. V shed 4 bases, J shed 8 bases, and the junction held 6 bases outside the gene matches. The DNA for the CDR3 is TGTGCCAGCAGTTCCACAGGGGGGAGAGGCTACACCTTC. Translating gives CASSSTGGRGYTF.

This clone came up once. This chain connects TRBV5-1 to TRBJ1-2, with 8 positions matching TRBD1. The CDR3 totals 14 residues. After removal of 4 bases from V and 4 bases from J, the junction contained 6 bases not matched to a gene. Germline CDR1 is SGHRS and CDR2 is YFSETQ. CDR3 amino acids: CASSIPGTGYGYTF. Written as DNA, the CDR3 is TGCGCCAGCAGCATCCCCGGGACAGGCTATGGCTACACCTTC.

This clone was observed a single time. The gene calls are TRBV30 and TRBJ1-2; maybe TRBD1 (5 bases). The V and J ends lost 2 bases and 11 bases respectively, with 12 bases between them. The germline V gene has CDR1 GTSNPN and CDR2 SVGIG (reference sequence). The CDR3 covers 11 residues. The CDR3 DNA is TGTGCCTGGAGTACCGGGGGGAAATACACCTTC. Translation gives CAWSTGGKYTF.

The chain employs TRBV15 and TRBJ1-2, with D possibly matching TRBD1 (5 bases). The CDR3 totals 13 residues. Germline-derived CDR1 and CDR2 are LNHNV and YYDKDF (reference sequence). Trimming cost V 3 bases and J 4 bases, with 9 bases left between them. The CDR3 region is CATSRAQVYGYTF. The CDR3, as DNA: TGTGCCACCAGCAGGGCACAGGTCTATGGCTACACCTTC. Together with reference TRBV15 and TRBJ1-2, the CDR3 gives the full variable domain: DAMVIQNPRYQVTQFGKPVTLSCSQTLNHNVMYWYQQKSSQAPKLLFHYYDKDFNNEADTPDNFQSRRPNTSFCFLDIRSPGLGDTAMYLCATSRAQVYGYTFGSGTRLTVV.

The chain has TRBV6-5 and TRBJ2-6; D unclear. The CDR3 extends over 16 amino acids. Deletions cut 0 bases from V and 2 bases from J, with 8 bases between. From germline, CDR1 is MNHEY and CDR2 SVGAGI. The CDR3 region is CASSYSVVPGANVLTF. CDR3 nucleotide sequence: TGTGCCAGCAGTTACTCAGTAGTTCCTGGGGCCAACGTCCTGACTTTC.

The chain is built from TRBV4-2 and TRBJ2-3, with TRBD2 identical over 7 bases. The CDR3 totals 16 residues. Per germline, CDR1 LGHNA and CDR2 YNFKEQ. Trimming took 1 base from V and 2 from J; bases not matched to a gene: 6. This CDR3 is CASSQGASGNTDTQYF. The DNA for the CDR3 is TGTGCCAGCAGCCAAGGGGCTAGCGGAAACACAGATACGCAGTATTTT.

The chain combines TRBV5-6 with TRBJ1-2, with 7 bases aligning to TRBD1. Germline V gives CDR1 SGHDT, CDR2 YYEEEE. There are 13 residues in the CDR3. Losses at the gene ends were 0 bases for V and 8 bases for J; bases not matched to a gene: 4. CDR3 nucleotides: TGTGCCAGCAGCTTGGCCGACAGGGAGGGCTACACCTTC. Protein product: CASSLADREGYTF.

To note about this clone: The identical CDR3 is also encoded by other nucleotide sequences in the sample. The CDR3 sequence: CASSPTGDTEAFF. As DNA, the CDR3 is TGTGCCAGCTCACCAACAGGGGACACTGAAGCTTTCTTT. The chain couples TRBV18 to TRBJ1-1; TRBD1 aligns across 7 bases. The V segment lost 2 bases and the J segment 3 bases; nucleotides outside the gene matches: 0. Germline V gene data show CDR1 as KGHSH and CDR2 as LQKENI. This CDR3 has 13 residues.

The V call is TRBV6-5, the J call TRBJ2-2; TRBD1 matches 12 bases. This CDR3 has 15 amino acids. V trimming: 7 bases; J trimming: 7 bases; junction bases outside the gene matches: 7. Germline assignment: CDR1 MNHEY and CDR2 SVGAGI. As DNA, the CDR3 is TGTGCCAGCAACCCGGGACAGGGGGCTGGCGGGGAGCTGTTTTTT. Encoded protein: CASNPGQGAGGELFF.

The J gene is TRBJ2-5, the V gene TRBV7-7; 8 bases align to TRBD2. J gave up 5 bases and V 5 bases, and 10 bases lay outside the gene matches. The length of the CDR3 is 15 residues. CDR1 is SSHAT, CDR2 FNYEAQ, per germline (reference sequence). CDR3 nucleotide sequence: TGTGCCAGCAGCCCCGGTGGCGGGGGGAGGGAGACCCAGTACTTC. Translated: CASSPGGGGRETQYF.

The V and J genes are TRBV12-5 and TRBJ1-1; TRBD1 aligns across 11 bases. V lost 11 bases, J lost 5 bases, and 7 bases stayed unmatched. This CDR3 is built from 13 residues. CDR1 LGHNT and CDR2 FRNRAP come from the germline V gene. CDR3 bases: TGTGCTGCCGGGACAGGGGGGTTTACTGAAGCTTTCTTT. Protein product: CAAGTGGFTEAFF.

V and J are TRBV9 and TRBJ2-3; 11 bases are shared with TRBD1. The junction had 5 bases not matched to a gene; V was cut back by 0 bases and J by 5 bases. The CDR3 contains 16 residues. The germline CDR1 and CDR2 sequences are SGDLS and YYNGEE. The CDR3 sequence: CASSVEGQGAGDTQYF. The CDR3 region has the DNA TGTGCCAGCAGCGTAGAAGGACAGGGGGCAGGAGATACGCAGTATTTT.

J is TRBJ1-2 and V is TRBV4-2; TRBD1 aligns across 10 bases. The CDR3 is made up of 16 amino acids. CDR1 is LGHNA and CDR2 is YNFKEQ in the germline V gene. The junction had 11 bases not matched to a gene; V was cut back by 2 bases and J by 8 bases. CDR3 loop: CASSQKRQGAAGGYTF. CDR3 nucleotide sequence: TGTGCCAGCAGCCAAAAACGACAGGGGGCGGCTGGAGGCTACACCTTC.

This clone was found a few times. The chain recombines TRBV5-4 with TRBJ2-2; no clear D gene. The CDR3 totals 13 residues. The germline V gene encodes CDR1 SGHNT and CDR2 YYREEE (reference sequence). V gave up 1 base and J gave up 1 base, with 2 bases separating them. The DNA of the CDR3 is TGTGCCAGCAGCTTGCAGAACACCGGGGAGCTGTTTTTT. Translated: CASSLQNTGELFF.

The CDR3 nucleotides are TGTGCCAGCAGCTTAGGGCTGGGCCGGTCTGCCTCCGAAGCTTTCTTT. It encodes CASSLGLGRSASEAFF. V usage is TRBV11-2 and J usage is TRBJ1-1; D is undetermined. V dropped 1 base and J dropped 8 bases, with 20 bases sitting between them. The CDR3 contains 16 residues. Germline V gene sequence: CDR1 SGHAT, CDR2 FQNNGV.

The rearrangement links TRBV7-2 to TRBJ2-1; 10 bases align to TRBD2. Germline-derived CDR1 and CDR2 are SGHTA and FQGNSA. V lost 5 bases to trimming and J lost 3 bases; unmatched junction nucleotides: 4. This CDR3 is 15 amino acids long. The CDR3 region has the DNA TGTGCCAGCAGCCTCGGACTAGCGGACTACAATGAGCAGTTCTTC. Amino acids: CASSLGLADYNEQFF.

The V call is TRBV10-3, the J call TRBJ2-7; 9 nucleotides match TRBD2. J lost 2 bases, V lost 2 bases, and 1 base had no gene match. Looked up from germline, CDR1 is ENHRY and CDR2 is SYGVKD. The CDR3 is made up of 14 amino acids. As DNA, the CDR3 is TGTGCCATCAGTGAGGCGGGAGGGCCCTACGAGCAGTACTTC. Its translation is CAISEAGGPYEQYF.

The chain couples TRBV27 to TRBJ1-5; 7 nucleotides agree with TRBD1. With 4 bases clipped from V and 9 bases from J, the junction kept 9 bases outside the gene matches. The CDR3 extends over 14 amino acids. Germline CDR1 and CDR2: MNHEY and SMNVEV (reference sequence). The CDR3 is CASSSDRVEWPQHF. The CDR3 region has the DNA TGTGCCAGCAGTTCTGACAGGGTGGAATGGCCCCAGCATTTT.

The chain links TRBV28 to TRBJ1-2; TRBD1 is a possible D gene (5 bases). The germline CDR1 and CDR2 sequences are MDHEN and SYDVKM. CDR3 length equals 18 residues. Between the trimmed V and J ends, which lost 5 bases and 0 bases, there was a span of 22 bases. The chain's CDR3 is CASSPWGPTASANYGYTF. As DNA, the CDR3 is TGTGCCAGCAGTCCTTGGGGTCCGACAGCTTCAGCTAACTATGGCTACACCTTC.